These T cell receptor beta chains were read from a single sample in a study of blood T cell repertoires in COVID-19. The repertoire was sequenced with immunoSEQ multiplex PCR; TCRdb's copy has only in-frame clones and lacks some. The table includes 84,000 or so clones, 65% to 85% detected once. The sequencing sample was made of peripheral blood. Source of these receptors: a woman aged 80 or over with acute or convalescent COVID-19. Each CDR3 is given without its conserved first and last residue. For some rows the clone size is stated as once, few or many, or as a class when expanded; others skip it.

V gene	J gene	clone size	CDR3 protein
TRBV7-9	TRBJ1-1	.	ASSLMGGVGTEAF
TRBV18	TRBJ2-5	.	ASSPTTGVETQY
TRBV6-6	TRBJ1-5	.	ASTPESGGTNQPQH
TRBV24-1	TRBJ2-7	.	ATSDPRINVGYEQY
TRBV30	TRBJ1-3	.	ACFLSGNTIY
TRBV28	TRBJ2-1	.	ASSSGLAGPQF
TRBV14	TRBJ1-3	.	ASSQAYRGTPGNTIY
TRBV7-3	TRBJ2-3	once	ASSLQGPSTDTQY
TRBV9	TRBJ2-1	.	ASSVSGSSHNEQF
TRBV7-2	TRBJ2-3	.	ASSPDIAGVGDTQY
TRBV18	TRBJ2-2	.	ASSPPRLAKTGELF
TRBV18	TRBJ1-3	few	ASSPTGTVILGNTIY
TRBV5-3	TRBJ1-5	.	ARSLRGLRSNQPQH
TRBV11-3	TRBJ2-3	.	ASSLLGSGSDTQY
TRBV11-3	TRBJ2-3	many	ASSPGPGTRLRGPQY
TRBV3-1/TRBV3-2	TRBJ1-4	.	ASSQEWSGGREKLF
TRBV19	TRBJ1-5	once	ASSIRTGPQH
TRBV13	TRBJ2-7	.	ASSPGQSEQY
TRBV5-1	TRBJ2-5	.	ASSFAGGAETQY
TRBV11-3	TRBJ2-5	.	ASSLEVGGGIY
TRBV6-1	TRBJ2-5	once	ASSSPGLAEETQY
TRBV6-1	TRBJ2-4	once	ASSEQGAGIQY
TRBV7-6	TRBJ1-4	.	ASSLAHQGSGEKLF
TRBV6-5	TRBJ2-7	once	ASSYYGQHYEQY
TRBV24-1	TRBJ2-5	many	ATSDQGDPMETQY
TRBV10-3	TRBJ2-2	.	AISLAGPNTGELF
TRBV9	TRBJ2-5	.	ASSGTDKETQY
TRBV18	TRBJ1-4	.	ASSPLQGRTNEKLF
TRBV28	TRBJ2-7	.	ASSFREQY
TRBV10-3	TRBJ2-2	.	ATTLGGGIVTGELF
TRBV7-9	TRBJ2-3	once	ASSLSLAGGDTQY
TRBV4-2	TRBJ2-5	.	ASSQRPGLAGGETQY
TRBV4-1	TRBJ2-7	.	ASSPERDSYEQY
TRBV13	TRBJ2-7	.	ASSQITRSYEQY
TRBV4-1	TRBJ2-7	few	ASSQDGQGYEQY
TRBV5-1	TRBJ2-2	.	ASSFGTSAGELF
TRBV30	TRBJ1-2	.	AWSPGTEGGYT
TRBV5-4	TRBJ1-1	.	ASSLAAGETEAF
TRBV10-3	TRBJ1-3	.	AISESGGVNTIY
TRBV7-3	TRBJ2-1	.	ASSFGGIEDEQF